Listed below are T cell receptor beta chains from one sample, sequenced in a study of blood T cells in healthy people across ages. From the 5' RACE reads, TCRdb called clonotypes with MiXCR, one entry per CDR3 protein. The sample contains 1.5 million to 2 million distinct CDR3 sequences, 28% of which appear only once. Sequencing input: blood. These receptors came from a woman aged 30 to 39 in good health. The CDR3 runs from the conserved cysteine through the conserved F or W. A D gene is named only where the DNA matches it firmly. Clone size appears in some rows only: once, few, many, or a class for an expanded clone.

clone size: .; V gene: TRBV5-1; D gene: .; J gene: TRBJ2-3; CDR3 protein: CASSMEGTDTQYF; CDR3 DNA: TGCGCCAGCAGCATGGAGGGGACAGATACGCAGTATTTT
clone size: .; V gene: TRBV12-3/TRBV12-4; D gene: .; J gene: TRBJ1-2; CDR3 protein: CASSFRGPDYGYTF; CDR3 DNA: TGTGCCAGCAGTTTCCGTGGGCCGGACTATGGCTACACCTTC
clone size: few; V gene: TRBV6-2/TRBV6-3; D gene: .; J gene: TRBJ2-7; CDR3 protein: CASRDLDAGYEQYF; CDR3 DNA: TGTGCCAGCAGAGACTTGGACGCCGGCTACGAGCAGTACTTC
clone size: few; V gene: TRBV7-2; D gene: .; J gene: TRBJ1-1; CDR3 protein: CASSLNGGGVTEAFF; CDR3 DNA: TGTGCCAGCAGCTTAAACGGGGGCGGGGTCACTGAAGCTTTCTTT
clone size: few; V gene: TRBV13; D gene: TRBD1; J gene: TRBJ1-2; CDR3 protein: CASSLQQGARGYTF; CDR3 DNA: TGTGCCAGCAGCTTACAACAGGGGGCGCGGGGCTACACCTTC
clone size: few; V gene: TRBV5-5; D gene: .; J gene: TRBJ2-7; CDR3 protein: CASSLTSEQLYEQYF; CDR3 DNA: TGTGCCAGCAGCTTGACGAGCGAGCAGCTCTACGAGCAGTACTTC
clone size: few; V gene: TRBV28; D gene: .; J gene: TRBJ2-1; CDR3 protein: CAGKPSRSYNEQFF; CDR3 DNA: TGTGCCGGGAAGCCATCTCGCTCCTACAATGAGCAGTTCTTC
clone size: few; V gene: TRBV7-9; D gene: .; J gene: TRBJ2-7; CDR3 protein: CASSPTDSSKNEQYF; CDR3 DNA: TGTGCCAGCAGCCCAACGGACTCGAGTAAGAACGAGCAGTACTTC
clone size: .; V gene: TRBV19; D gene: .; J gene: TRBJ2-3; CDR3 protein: CATSGVADTQYF; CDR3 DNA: TGTGCCACTTCGGGGGTCGCGGATACGCAGTATTTT
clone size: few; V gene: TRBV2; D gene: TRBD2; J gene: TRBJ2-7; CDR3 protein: CASRGGGLAVFSYEQYF; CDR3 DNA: TGTGCCAGCAGGGGCGGGGGACTAGCGGTTTTTTCCTACGAGCAGTACTTC
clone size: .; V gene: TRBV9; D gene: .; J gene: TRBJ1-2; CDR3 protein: CAGSVGPVDTYYGYTF; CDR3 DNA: TGTGCCGGCAGCGTAGGACCGGTGGACACTTACTATGGCTACACCTTC
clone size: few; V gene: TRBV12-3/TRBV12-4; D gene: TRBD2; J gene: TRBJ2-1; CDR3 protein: CASRWRERVDEQFF; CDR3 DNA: TGTGCCAGCAGATGGCGGGAGCGGGTGGATGAGCAGTTCTTC
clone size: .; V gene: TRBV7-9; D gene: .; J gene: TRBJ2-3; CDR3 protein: CASSLAAKTSTDTQYF; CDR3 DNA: TGTGCCAGCAGCTTAGCGGCAAAAACTAGCACAGATACGCAGTATTTT
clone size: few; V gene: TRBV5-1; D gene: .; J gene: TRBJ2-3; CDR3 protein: CASSLGVADTDTQYF; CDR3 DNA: TGCGCCAGCAGCTTGGGGGTAGCGGACACAGATACGCAGTATTTT
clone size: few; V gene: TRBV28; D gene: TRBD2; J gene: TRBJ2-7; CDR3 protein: CASRGGTSGGYEQYF; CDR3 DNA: TGTGCCAGCAGGGGGGGGACTAGCGGGGGTTACGAGCAGTACTTC
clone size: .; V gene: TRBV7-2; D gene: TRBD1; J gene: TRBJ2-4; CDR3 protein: CASSPQRGLAKNIQYF; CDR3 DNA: TGTGCCAGCAGCCCCCAAAGGGGGCTAGCCAAAAACATTCAGTACTTC
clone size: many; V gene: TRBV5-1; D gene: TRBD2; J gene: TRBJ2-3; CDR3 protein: CASSLALSGSSDTQYF; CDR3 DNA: TGCGCCAGCAGCTTGGCCCTAAGCGGGAGTTCAGATACGCAGTATTTT
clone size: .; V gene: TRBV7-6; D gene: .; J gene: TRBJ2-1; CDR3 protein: CASSPLTGIGNEQFF; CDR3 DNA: TGTGCCAGCAGCCCTTTAACGGGGATTGGGAATGAGCAGTTCTTC
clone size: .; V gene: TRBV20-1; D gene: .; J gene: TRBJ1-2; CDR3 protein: CSAVLLTANYGYTF; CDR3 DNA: TGCAGTGCTGTCCTCCTGACAGCAAACTATGGCTACACCTTC
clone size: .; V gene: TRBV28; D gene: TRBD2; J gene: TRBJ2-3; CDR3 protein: CASASRFGSGGGDTQYF; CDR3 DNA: TGTGCCAGCGCTTCTCGTTTCGGGAGCGGGGGTGGAGATACGCAGTATTTT
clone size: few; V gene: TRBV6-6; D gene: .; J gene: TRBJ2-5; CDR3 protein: CATQTEGGTQYF; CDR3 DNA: TGTGCCACCCAGACGGAGGGTGGGACCCAGTACTTC
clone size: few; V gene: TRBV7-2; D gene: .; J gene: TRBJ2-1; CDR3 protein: CASSLLLEGLKLFF; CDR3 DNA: TGTGCCAGCAGCTTATTATTGGAGGGTCTAAAGCTGTTCTTC
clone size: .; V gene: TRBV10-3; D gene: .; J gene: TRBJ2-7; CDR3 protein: CAIGGPYEQYF; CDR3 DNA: TGTGCCATCGGAGGTCCCTACGAGCAGTACTTC
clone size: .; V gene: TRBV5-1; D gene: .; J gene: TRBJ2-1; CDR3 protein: CASGLGGPYNEQFF; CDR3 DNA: TGCGCCAGCGGCTTGGGCGGGCCCTACAATGAGCAGTTCTTC
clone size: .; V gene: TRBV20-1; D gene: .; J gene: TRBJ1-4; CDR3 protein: CSASRAEADEKLFF; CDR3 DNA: TGCAGTGCTAGCCGAGCCGAAGCGGATGAAAAACTGTTTTTT
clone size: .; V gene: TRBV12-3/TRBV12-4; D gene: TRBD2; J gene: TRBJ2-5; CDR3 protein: CASSGASGREQETQYF; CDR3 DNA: TGTGCCAGCAGTGGGGCTAGCGGGAGAGAACAAGAGACCCAGTACTTC
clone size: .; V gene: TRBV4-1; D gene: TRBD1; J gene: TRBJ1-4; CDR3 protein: CASGQKGTGDEKLFF; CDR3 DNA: TGCGCCAGCGGCCAAAAGGGGACAGGTGATGAAAAACTGTTTTTT
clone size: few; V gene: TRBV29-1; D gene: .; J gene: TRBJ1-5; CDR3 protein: CSVSGAEASNQPQHF; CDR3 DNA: TGCAGCGTTTCGGGGGCAGAGGCTAGCAATCAGCCCCAGCATTTT
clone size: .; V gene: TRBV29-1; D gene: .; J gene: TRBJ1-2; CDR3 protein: CSVEVVEGSYGYTF; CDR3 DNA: TGCAGCGTTGAAGTTGTTGAGGGGAGCTATGGCTACACCTTC
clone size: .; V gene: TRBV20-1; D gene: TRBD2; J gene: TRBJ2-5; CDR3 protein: CSAPARLAGDQETQYF; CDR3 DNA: TGCAGTGCTCCGGCACGACTAGCGGGAGACCAAGAGACCCAGTACTTC
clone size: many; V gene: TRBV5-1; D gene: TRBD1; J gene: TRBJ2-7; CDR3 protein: CASSFFQGAAYEQYF; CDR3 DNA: TGCGCCAGCAGCTTCTTCCAGGGGGCGGCGTACGAGCAGTACTTC
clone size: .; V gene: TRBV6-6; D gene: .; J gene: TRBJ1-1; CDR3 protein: CASSSRGSNTEAFF; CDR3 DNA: TGTGCCAGCAGTTCCCGAGGTTCGAACACTGAAGCTTTCTTT
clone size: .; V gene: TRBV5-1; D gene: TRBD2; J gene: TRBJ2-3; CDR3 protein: CASSTSGGHTDTQYF; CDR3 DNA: TGCGCCAGCAGCACTAGCGGGGGTCACACAGATACGCAGTATTTT
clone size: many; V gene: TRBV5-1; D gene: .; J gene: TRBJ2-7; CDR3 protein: CASSRESSYEQYF; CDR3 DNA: TGCGCCAGCAGCAGGGAGAGCTCCTACGAGCAGTACTTC
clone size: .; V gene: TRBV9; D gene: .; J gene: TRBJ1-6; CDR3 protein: CASSDLTYAAPLHF; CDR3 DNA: TGTGCCAGCAGTGACCTTACTTACGCGGCCCCCCTCCACTTT
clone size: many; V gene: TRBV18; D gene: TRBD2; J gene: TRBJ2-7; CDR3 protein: CASSPSTSGRANEQYF; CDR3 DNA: TGTGCCAGCTCACCCTCGACTAGCGGGAGGGCCAACGAGCAGTACTTC
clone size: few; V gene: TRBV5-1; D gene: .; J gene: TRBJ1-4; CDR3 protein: CASSLAPQATNEKLFF; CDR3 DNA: TGCGCCAGCAGCTTGGCCCCGCAGGCAACTAATGAAAAACTGTTTTTT
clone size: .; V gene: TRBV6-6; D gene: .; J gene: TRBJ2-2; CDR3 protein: CASSYSQSVGTGELFF; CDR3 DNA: TGTGCCAGCAGTTACTCGCAGAGCGTGGGCACCGGGGAGCTGTTTTTT
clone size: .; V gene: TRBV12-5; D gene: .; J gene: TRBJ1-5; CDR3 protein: CASGPTGHKQPQHF; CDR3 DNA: TGTGCTAGTGGTCCAACCGGGCATAAACAGCCCCAGCATTTT
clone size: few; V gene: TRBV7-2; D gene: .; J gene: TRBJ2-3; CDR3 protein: CASSFLAAGEADTQYF; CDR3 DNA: TGTGCCAGCAGCTTTTTAGCTGCAGGGGAGGCAGATACGCAGTATTTT
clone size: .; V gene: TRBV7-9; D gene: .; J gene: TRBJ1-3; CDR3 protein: CASRPTDVQAFFGQGTIYF; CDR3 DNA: .
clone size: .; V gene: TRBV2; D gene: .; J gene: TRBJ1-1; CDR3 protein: CASSVQGPNTEAFF; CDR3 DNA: TGTGCCAGCAGTGTCCAGGGACCGAACACTGAAGCTTTCTTT
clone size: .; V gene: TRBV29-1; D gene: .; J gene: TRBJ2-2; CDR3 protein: CSVEAEGVTGELFF; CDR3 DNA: TGCAGCGTTGAAGCCGAAGGGGTCACCGGGGAGCTGTTTTTT
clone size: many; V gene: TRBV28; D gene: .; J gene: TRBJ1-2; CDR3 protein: CASSPTLPTGHYGYTF; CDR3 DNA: TGTGCCAGCAGTCCTACCCTCCCAACGGGTCACTATGGCTACACCTTC
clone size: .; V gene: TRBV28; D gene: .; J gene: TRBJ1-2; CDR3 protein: CASRLDNYGYTF; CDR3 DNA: TGTGCCAGCAGACTCGACAACTATGGCTACACCTTC
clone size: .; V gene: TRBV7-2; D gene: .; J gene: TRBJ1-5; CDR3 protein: CASTIQGKGNQPQHF; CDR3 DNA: TGTGCCAGCACGATACAGGGTAAGGGCAATCAGCCCCAGCATTTT
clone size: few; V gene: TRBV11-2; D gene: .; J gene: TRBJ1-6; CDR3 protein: CASSTGDPGRNSPLHF; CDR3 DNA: TGTGCCAGCAGCACGGGGGACCCCGGACGAAATTCACCCCTCCACTTT
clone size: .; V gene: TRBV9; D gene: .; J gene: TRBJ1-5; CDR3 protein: CASSVGGSRQPQHF; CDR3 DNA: TGTGCCAGCAGCGTAGGGGGAAGTCGTCAGCCCCAGCATTTT
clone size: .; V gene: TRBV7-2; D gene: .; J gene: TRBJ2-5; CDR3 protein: CANSAETQYF; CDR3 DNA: TGTGCCAACAGTGCAGAGACCCAGTACTTC
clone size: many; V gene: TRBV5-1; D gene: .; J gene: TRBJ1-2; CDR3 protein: CASSSSGAHGYTF; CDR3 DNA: TGCGCCAGCAGCTCCTCAGGGGCCCATGGCTACACCTTC
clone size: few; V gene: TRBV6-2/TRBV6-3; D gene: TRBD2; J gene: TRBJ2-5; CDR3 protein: CASSTPRGGYQETQYF; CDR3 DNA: TGTGCCAGCAGTACCCCCCGCGGGGGGTACCAAGAGACCCAGTACTTC
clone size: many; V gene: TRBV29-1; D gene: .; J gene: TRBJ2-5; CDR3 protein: CSAKGPTQETQYF; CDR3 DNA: TGCAGCGCCAAGGGACCGACCCAAGAGACCCAGTACTTC
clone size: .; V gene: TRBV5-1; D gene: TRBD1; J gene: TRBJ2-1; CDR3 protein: CASSLEGQRSVEQFF; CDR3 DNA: TGCGCCAGCAGCTTGGAGGGACAGCGATCGGTCGAGCAGTTCTTC
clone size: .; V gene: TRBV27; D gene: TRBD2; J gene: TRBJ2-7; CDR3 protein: CASRKSPGLAGSEQYF; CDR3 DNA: TGTGCCAGCAGAAAAAGCCCGGGACTAGCGGGAAGCGAGCAGTACTTC
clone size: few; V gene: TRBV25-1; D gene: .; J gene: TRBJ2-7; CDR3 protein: CASSESGDRYEQYF; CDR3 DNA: TGTGCCAGCAGTGAATCTGGGGACCGCTACGAGCAGTACTTC